The clone carrying this TCR beta chain was found a few times. Germline values: CDR1 SNHLY, CDR2 FYNNEI. V was clipped by 6 bases and J by 5 bases; unmatched bases: 8. The CDR3 totals 15 residues. This entry comes from a study of T-cell reconstitution after alpha-beta-depleted transplantation in children. Molecular barcoding with unique molecular identifiers was used for the TCRbeta library. MiXCR was run by TCRdb on the PCR reads, yielding one entry per CDR3 protein. The sample records around 670,000 distinct CDR3 sequences, 10% to 15% being singletons. The sample in question was PBMCs, obtained before TCRalphabeta/CD19-depleted stem cell transplant. This clonotype originated in a girl aged 2-9 years with congenital amegakaryocytic thrombocytopenia, due to receive a stem cell transplant. The J gene is TRBJ2-5, the V gene TRBV2, with TRBD2 matching over 11 bases. CDR3 loop: CASRDTSGSYETQYF. CDR3 DNA: TGTGCCAGCAGGGACACTAGCGGGAGTTACGAGACCCAGTACTTC.